This T cell receptor (beta chain) was recorded in a study of CXCR3 chemokines and chemotherapy response in bladder cancer (dated 2022 in TCRdb). Broadly, across the study: The study set out to examine whether the activity of the CXCR3 chemokine system within tumors predicted response to chemotherapy in human bladder cancer.

CDR1 and CDR2 were assigned from the germline V gene (reference sequence) as DFQATT and SNEGSKA. The CDR3, cysteine through phenylalanine, is 16 amino acids long. Left in the record is the CDR3 DNA by itself, 48 bases read in frame from the first base. V lost 4 bases and J lost 0 bases; the stretch between them is 13 bases long. Points on this clonotype: Its recognized antigen is unknown. No much larger clonotype is one base removed from it; base qualities were not supplied.

The library was prepared using PCR. This sample was sequenced with an Illumina HiSeq 2500. TCRdb ran its own pipeline on the public reads, namely fastp trimming at Q25 and MiXCR clone calling, and kept in-frame beta chains. Each CDR3 protein appears once, grouped with its most common genes and DNA. This sample holds fewer than 3,500 distinct CDR3 sequences; 9.5% to 12% were observed only once. 35% to 45% of the sample is taken by the ten largest. The rearranged segments are TRBV20-1 and TRBJ2-6; the best D guess is TRBD2, with 7 bases matching. The sample was gathered from a patient whose treatment included neoadjuvant chemotherapy. The TCR sequence derives from a human donor with bladder cancer that responded to neoadjuvant chemotherapy. The DNA sequence reads TGCAGTGCTAAAGGGGGAGGGACCTCTGGGGCCAACGTCCTGACTTTC. Its coded protein is CSAKGGGTSGANVLTF.